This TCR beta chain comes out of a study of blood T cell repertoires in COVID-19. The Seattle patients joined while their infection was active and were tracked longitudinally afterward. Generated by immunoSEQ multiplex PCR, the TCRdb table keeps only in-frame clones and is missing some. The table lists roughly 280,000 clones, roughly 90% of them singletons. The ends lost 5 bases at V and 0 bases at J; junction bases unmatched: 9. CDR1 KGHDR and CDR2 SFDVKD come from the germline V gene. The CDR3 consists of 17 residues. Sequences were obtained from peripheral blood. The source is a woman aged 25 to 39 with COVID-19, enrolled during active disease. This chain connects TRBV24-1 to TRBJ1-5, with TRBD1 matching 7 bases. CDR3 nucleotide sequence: TGTGCCACCAGTGGCGACAGGGCTCCCTATAGCAATCAGCCCCAGCATTTT. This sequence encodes CATSGDRAPYSNQPQHF.